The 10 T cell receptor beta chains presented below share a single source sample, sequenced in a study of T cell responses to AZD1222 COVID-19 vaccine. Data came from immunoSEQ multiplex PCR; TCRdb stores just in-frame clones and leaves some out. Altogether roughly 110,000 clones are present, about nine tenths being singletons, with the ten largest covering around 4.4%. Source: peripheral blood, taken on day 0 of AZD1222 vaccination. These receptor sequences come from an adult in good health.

The CDR3 sequence: CASSFTPGVTEAFF. DNA of the CDR3: TGTGCCAGCAGTTTTACACCTGGGGTCACTGAAGCTTTCTTT. The V call is TRBV27, the J call TRBJ1-1; D gene uncertain. The CDR3 contains 14 residues. V lost 3 bases to trimming and J lost 4 bases, with 12 bases between them. Germline V gene lookup returns CDR1 MNHEY and CDR2 SMNVEV (reference sequence).

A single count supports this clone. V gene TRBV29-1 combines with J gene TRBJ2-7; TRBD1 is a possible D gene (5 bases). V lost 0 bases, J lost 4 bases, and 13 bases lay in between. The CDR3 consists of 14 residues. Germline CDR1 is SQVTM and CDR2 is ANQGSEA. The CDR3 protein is CSVEDEDQGYEQYF. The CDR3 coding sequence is TGCAGCGTTGAAGATGAGGACCAGGGATACGAGCAGTACTTC.

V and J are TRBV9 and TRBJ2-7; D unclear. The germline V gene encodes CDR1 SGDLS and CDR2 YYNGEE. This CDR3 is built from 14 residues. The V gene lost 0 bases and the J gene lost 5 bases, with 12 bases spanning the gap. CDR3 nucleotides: TGTGCCAGCAGCGTAGCCCTGCACCCCAACGAGCAGTACTTC. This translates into CASSVALHPNEQYF.

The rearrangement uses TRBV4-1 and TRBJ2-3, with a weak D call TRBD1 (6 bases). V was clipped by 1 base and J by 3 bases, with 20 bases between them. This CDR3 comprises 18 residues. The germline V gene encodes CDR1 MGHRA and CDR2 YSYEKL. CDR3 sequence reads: CASSQVPVQSGVTDTQYF. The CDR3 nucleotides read TGCGCCAGCAGCCAAGTCCCCGTACAATCAGGGGTGACAGATACGCAGTATTTT.

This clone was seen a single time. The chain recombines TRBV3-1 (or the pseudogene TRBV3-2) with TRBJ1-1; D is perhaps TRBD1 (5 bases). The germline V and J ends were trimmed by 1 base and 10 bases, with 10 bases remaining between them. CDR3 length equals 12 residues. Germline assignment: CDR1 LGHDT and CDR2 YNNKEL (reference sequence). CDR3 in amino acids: CASSQGTRGAFF. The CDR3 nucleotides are TGTGCCAGCAGCCAAGGAACAAGGGGAGCTTTCTTT.

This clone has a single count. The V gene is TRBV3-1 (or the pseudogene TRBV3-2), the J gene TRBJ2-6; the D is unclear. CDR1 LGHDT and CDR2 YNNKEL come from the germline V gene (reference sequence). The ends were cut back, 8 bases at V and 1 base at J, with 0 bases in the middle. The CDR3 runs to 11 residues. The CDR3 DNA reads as TGTGCCAGCTCTGGGGCCAACGTCCTGACTTTC. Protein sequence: CASSGANVLTF.

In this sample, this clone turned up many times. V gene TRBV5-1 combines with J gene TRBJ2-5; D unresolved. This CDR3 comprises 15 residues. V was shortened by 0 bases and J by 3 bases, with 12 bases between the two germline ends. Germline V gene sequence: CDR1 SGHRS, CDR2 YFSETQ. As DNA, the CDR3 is TGCGCCAGCAGCTTGGCTGCGACGGAGAAAGAGACCCAGTACTTC. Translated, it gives CASSLAATEKETQYF.

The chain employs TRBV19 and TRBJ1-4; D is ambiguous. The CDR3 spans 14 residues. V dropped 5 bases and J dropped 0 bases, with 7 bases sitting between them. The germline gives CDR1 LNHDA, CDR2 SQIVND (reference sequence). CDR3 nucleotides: TGTGCCAGTAGTCCTTTTGCAACTAATGAAAAACTGTTTTTT. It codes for CASSPFATNEKLFF.

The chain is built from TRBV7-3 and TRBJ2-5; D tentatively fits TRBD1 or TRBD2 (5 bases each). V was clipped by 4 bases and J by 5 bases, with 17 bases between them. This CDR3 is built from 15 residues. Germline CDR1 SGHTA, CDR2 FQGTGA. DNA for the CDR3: TGTGCCAGCAGCTCCCTAGGGGCTAGCTGGGAGACCCAGTACTTC. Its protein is CASSSLGASWETQYF.

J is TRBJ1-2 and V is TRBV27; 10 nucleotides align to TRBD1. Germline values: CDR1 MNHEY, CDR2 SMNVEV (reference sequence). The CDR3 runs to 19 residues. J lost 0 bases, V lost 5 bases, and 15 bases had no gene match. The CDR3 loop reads CASSPQIPGQGSSNYGYTF. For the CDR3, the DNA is TGTGCCAGCAGTCCCCAAATCCCGGGACAGGGGTCTTCTAACTATGGCTACACCTTC.